This T cell receptor (beta chain) was identified during a study of CD8 T cells in Susac syndrome. CD8+ and CD4+ T cells from blood underwent TCR beta sequencing. TEMRA cells were enriched by FACS, while CD8+ and CD4+ T cells were obtained through a negative isolation that was performed magnetically. CDR1 and CDR2 (germline): SQVTM, ANQGSEA. The V and J ends lost 0 bases and 3 bases, in that order; junction bases with no gene match: 8. This CDR3 is 16 amino acids long. Random hexamers primed reverse transcription of about 0.5 to 1 ug RNA. An immunoSEQ multiplex PCR generated amplified TCR beta CDR3 products spanning 54 Vbeta and 13 Jbeta. In TCRdb, the immunoSEQ multiplex PCR reads were re-called with MiXCR into one record per CDR3 protein. The data contain around 220,000 distinct CDR3 sequences, roughly nine tenths of them singletons.

Sequencing was performed on CD8+ T cells from PBMCs. The clonotype was recovered from a human donor with multiple sclerosis. The chain recombines TRBV29-1 with TRBJ2-1; TRBD1 matches at 7 bases. This chain's CDR3 is CSVEDEGARNYNEQFF. In DNA, the CDR3 is TGCAGCGTTGAAGATGAGGGGGCGCGGAACTACAATGAGCAGTTCTTC.